This T cell receptor (beta chain) derives from a study of cytotoxic CD8 clonotypes in ibrutinib-treated CLL. Clones were read by immunoSEQ multiplex PCR, and TCRdb kept only the in-frame ones, dropping some. Altogether under 150,000 clones are present, 80% being singletons, with the ten largest covering 6% to 9.5%. The germline gives CDR1 SGHTS, CDR2 YDEGEE. The CDR3 runs to 14 residues. V dropped 0 bases and J dropped 8 bases, with 12 bases sitting between them. The starting material was PBMCs, obtained after 36 months of ibrutinib treatment. V is TRBV5-8 and J is TRBJ2-1; D gene uncertain. The receptor was derived from a human donor with chronic lymphocytic leukemia. The CDR3 coding sequence is TGTGCCAGCAGCTTGGTCATTCCGGACGATGAGCAGTTCTTC. This encodes CASSLVIPDDEQFF.